This T cell receptor (beta chain) was found in a study of blood T cell repertoires in COVID-19 (dated by TCRdb to about 2020). For context, the study as a whole: The collaborator samples originated in the United States, Italy and Spain and spanned the acute and convalescent phases of COVID-19. The prospective study material was composed of cDNA or gDNA derived from T cells, B-cell-depleted T cells, or PBMCs. Deeply sampled blood TCRbeta repertoires from subjects exposed to, actively infected with, or recovered from COVID-19 were included in the dataset. A freely available public database, intended as a resource for researchers studying the immune response to SARS-CoV-2, is where the repertoires were released. Samples were obtained from the ongoing ImmuneRACE study (first 160 participants) and from over 1,000 subjects provided by 6 global collaborators. The sample metadata nearly always contained a de-identified subject ID, COVID-19 status, age in years and sex. Where HLA class I and class II types were available, the types were taken from metadata supplied by the sample provider, not from assay-based typing. What the work shows at the level of the full study, not this receptor alone: The quantity of clinical and demographic metadata differed by source and by participant and was supplied without curation.

In the prospective study, participants were roughly 18 to 100 years old, resided in under 30 geographic areas of the United States, and were enrolled through a virtual design. To assign participants to cohorts, the prospective study relied on clinical history that participants themselves reported in a screening survey and a study questionnaire. A participant counted as exposed if, within 2 weeks of entering the study, that participant had been in contact with someone who had a PCR-confirmed or clinician-diagnosed COVID-19 case. Each participant in the prospective study had whole blood, serum and a nasopharyngeal or oropharyngeal swab collected by mobile phlebotomists. Over a roughly 2-month period, participants in the prospective study had the option of providing additional blood draws and questionnaires. Before DNA extraction, blood samples from the prospective study were shipped at room temperature or frozen.

TCRbeta CDR3 regions were amplified from genomic DNA by means of the immunoSEQ Assay, a bias-controlled multiplex PCR. On the authors' methods: The number of nucleated cells in each sample was estimated from the amplification of reference gene primers within the assay. To quantify the absolute abundance of each unique TCRbeta CDR3 rearrangement, sequence reads were collapsed and filtered. For each sample, productive Simpson clonality was calculated as the square root of Simpson's diversity index over productive rearrangements. Here the immuneACCESS table is served through TCRdb, limited to in-frame sequences with V and J called. Missing clones are a known gap in these copies; in checked studies unresolved V genes cover under half, and the rest lacks a known reason. D and trimming were read from the DNA, whereas the V and J calls and clone size are those reported in that table. This sample has roughly 150,000 clones in its table, and over 70% of those were observed once. Of the sample, around 5% is held by the ten largest clones.

Its CDR3 holds 13 amino acids, cysteine through phenylalanine. Only the CDR3 portion is preserved as DNA: 39 bases, with reading frame beginning at the first base. The V end gives up 5 bases and the J end 9 bases, leaving 7 bases in the junction not matched to a gene. The germline V gene (reference sequence) supplies CDR1 LNHDA and CDR2 SQIVND. Worth noting for this clone: The specificity of this receptor is unknown. Base-call qualities are not available, and no considerably larger clone is one nucleotide away.

The sequence came from a man between 65 and 80 years old who had been exposed to COVID-19. The chain couples TRBV19 to TRBJ1-5; TRBD1 aligns with 7 central bases. The sample taken for sequencing was PBMCs or T cells enriched from blood (not recorded which). The CDR3 is CASSDRALGPQHF. The DNA is as follows: TGTGCCAGTAGTGACAGGGCCCTAGGGCCCCAGCATTTT.